The 8 T cell receptor beta chains below all came from one sample that was sequenced in a study. TCRdb itself ran the RT-PCR reads through MiXCR, one entry per CDR3 protein. The sample contains approximately 720,000 distinct CDR3 sequences, 13% to 15% of which appear only once. The sequenced material came from memory CD4+ T cells from blood. All receptors come from a female donor in good health, serving as a healthy control.

The chain has TRBV20-1 and TRBJ2-3; 8 positions agree with TRBD1. Germline CDR1 DFQATT, CDR2 SNEGSKA (reference sequence). CDR3 size: 15 residues. J was trimmed by 4 bases and V by 6 bases; bases with no gene match: 12. The DNA for the CDR3 is TGCAGTGCCCCTCCCCCGGACAGGGCTCCAGATACGCAGTATTTT. It specifies CSAPPPDRAPDTQYF.

This clonotype has only a few counts. The chain employs TRBV5-6 and TRBJ1-1, with 8 positions matching TRBD1. The CDR3 loop spans 14 amino acids. The trim removed 1 base at V and 4 bases at J, leaving 3 bases unmatched. Germline CDR1 SGHDT, CDR2 YYEEEE. Here the CDR3 reads CASSLITGGTEAFF. The CDR3 DNA is TGTGCCAGCAGCTTGATCACAGGGGGCACTGAAGCTTTCTTT.

This clonotype occurred a few times. The gene calls are TRBV20-1 and TRBJ1-5, with 7 bases aligning to TRBD1. The trim removed 3 bases at V and 7 bases at J, leaving 9 bases unmatched. Germline CDR1 reads DFQATT; CDR2 reads SNEGSKA (reference sequence). CDR3 length: 14 amino acids. CDR3 DNA: TGCAGTGCTAGGCCGCTCGGACAGGCGCAGCCCCAGCATTTT. Translated: CSARPLGQAQPQHF.

This clonotype was counted between two and nine times. This sequence joins TRBV7-2 and TRBJ2-4, with D maybe TRBD2 (5 bases). This CDR3 is 16 amino acids long. Trimming removed 1 base from V and 2 bases from J, with 12 bases in between. Germline lookup yields CDR1 SGHTA and CDR2 FQGNSA. CDR3 bases: TGTGCCAGCAGCTTAGAGCTAGCTACTCCCAAAAACATTCAGTACTTC. It translates to CASSLELATPKNIQYF.

This clonotype was counted ten times or more. The CDR3 bases are TGCGCCAGCAGCCAACTACTGACAGGGGGAGAGCAGTACTTC. Translated, it gives CASSQLLTGGEQYF. This sequence joins TRBV4-3 and TRBJ2-7; 9 bases line up with TRBD1. The CDR3 spans 14 residues. V dropped 2 bases and J dropped 7; count of bases not matched to a gene: 6. Germline assignment: CDR1 LGHNA and CDR2 YSLEER.

This clonotype was seen many times. The V call is TRBV10-3, the J call TRBJ2-1, with unresolved D. CDR3 length: 16 amino acids. Per the germline V gene, CDR1 is ENHRY and CDR2 is SYGVKD. V gave up 7 bases and J gave up 0 bases, with 16 bases separating them. CDR3 protein: CAINTRESSSYNEQFF. CDR3 sequence (DNA): TGTGCCATCAACACTCGTGAGTCAAGCTCCTACAATGAGCAGTTCTTC.

J is TRBJ1-1 and V is TRBV18; D ambiguous. Germline assignment: CDR1 KGHSH and CDR2 LQKENI. The V end lost 6 bases, the J end lost 3 bases, and 8 bases lay between the germline ends. The CDR3 has 12 amino acids. CDR3 nucleotides: TGTGCCAGCTCCCGCATGGACACTGAAGCTTTCTTT. This sequence encodes CASSRMDTEAFF. Supplemented by reference TRBV18 and TRBJ1-1, the full variable domain reads NAGVMQNPRHLVRRRGQEARLRCSPMKGHSHVYWYRQLPEEGLKFMVYLQKENIIDESGMPKERFSAEFPKEGPSILRIQQVVRGDSAAYFCASSRMDTEAFFGQGTRLTVV.

The sample holds one count of this clonotype. The CDR3 does not end in the conserved phenylalanine or tryptophan, so this is likely a read error. The genes are TRBV27 and TRBJ1-1, with D hard to call. In germline, CDR1 is MNHEY, CDR2 SMNVEV (reference sequence). V was cut by 2 bases and J by 1 base, with 8 bases left in between. The CDR3 sequence is 14 residues long. The CDR3 DNA follows: TGTGCCAGCAGTTTACGTCCAGCGAACACTGAAGCTTTCCTT. It codes for CASSLRPANTEAFL.